This T cell receptor beta chain was obtained from a study of blood T cell repertoires in COVID-19. Overall study context: Collection of acute and convalescent COVID-19 samples took place in the United States, Italy and Spain. PBMCs, B-cell-depleted T cells, or T cells provided the cDNA or gDNA that made up the material.

The data were produced by immunoSEQ multiplex PCR, yet TCRdb's version contains in-frame clones alone and is incomplete. The data contain fewer than 200,000 clones, about 87% of them seen just once; the ten biggest clones take up around 25%. This CDR3 has 15 amino acids. V lost 1 base to trimming and J lost 1 base, with 10 bases between them. Germline CDR1 is SGHTA and CDR2 is FQGNSA. The chain uses TRBV7-2 and TRBJ2-5; the D gene is possibly TRBD1 (6 bases). The clonotype was recovered from a man between 60 and 75 years old with acute or convalescent COVID-19. The sequenced sample was peripheral blood. The CDR3 loop is CASSLGQAGQETQYF. CDR3 bases: TGTGCCAGCAGCTTAGGACAGGCGGGCCAAGAGACCCAGTACTTC.